The 25 T cell receptor beta chains given below trace back to one sample, sequenced in a study of Graves' ophthalmopathy and Graves' hyperthyroidism. Amplified material comprised TCR beta CDR3 regions derived from RNA transcripts. In the first round, RT-PCR was carried out with HTBI primers, and a multiplex PCR formed the second round. TCRdb recomputed calls from the multiplex PCR reads with MiXCR, one row per CDR3 protein. The table records a few hundred thousand distinct CDR3 sequences, 15% of them present only once. Sequencing was done on a sample of peripheral blood. Receptor source: a young woman with stable Graves' hyperthyroidism.

This clonotype has a count of ten or more. The V gene is TRBV6-1, the J gene TRBJ2-5; 7 nucleotides match TRBD2. The CDR3 is 15 residues long. J gave up 0 bases and V 5 bases, and 6 bases lay outside the gene matches. Germline V lookup: CDR1 MNHNS, CDR2 SASEGT. CDR3 bases: TGTGCCAGCAGTAAGCCGCGGGGGTACCAAGAGACCCAGTACTTC. This codes for CASSKPRGYQETQYF.

This clonotype appeared many times. The V and J genes are TRBV6-5 and TRBJ1-5, with 9 bases that match TRBD1. Trimming cost V 4 bases and J 6 bases; bases outside gene matches: 10. CDR1 MNHEY and CDR2 SVGAGI come from the germline V gene. This CDR3 spans 16 amino acids. The CDR3 nucleotides are TGTGCCAGCAGTTCTCGAGGACAGGGGAAGGGTCAGCCCCAGCATTTT. It is translated as CASSSRGQGKGQPQHF.

This clonotype was counted at least ten times. This sequence joins TRBV19 and TRBJ2-5; no clear D gene. With 9 bases removed from V and 4 bases from J, the gap between germline ends came to 9 bases. CDR3 length: 11 residues. CDR1 is LNHDA and CDR2 is SQIVND in the germline V gene (reference sequence). Here the CDR3 reads CARTETETQYF. The CDR3, as DNA: TGTGCCAGGACGGAAACAGAGACCCAGTACTTC.

This clonotype was recorded many times. CDR3 DNA: TGTGCCAGCAGCTCCGGGACAGGGGGCTTCTGGGCTTTCTTT. The encoded protein is CASSSGTGGFWAFF. The chain has TRBV6-1 and TRBJ1-1, with 12 bases fitting TRBD1. The V and J ends lost 6 bases and 11 bases, in that order; junction bases with no gene match: 10. The CDR3 runs 14 residues. CDR1 is MNHNS, CDR2 SASEGT, per germline.

This clonotype was seen repeatedly, ten times or more. The chain couples TRBV12-3 or TRBV12-4 to TRBJ1-1; D gene ambiguous. The CDR3 totals 14 residues. The V and J ends lost 6 bases and 2 bases respectively, with 13 bases between them. CDR3: CASSPVEGNTEAFF. In nucleotides, the CDR3 is TGTGCCAGCAGCCCGGTGGAGGGTAACACTGAAGCTTTCTTT.

Comments on this clonotype: With a much larger clone just one base away, this may be a read error. The genes are TRBV12-3 or TRBV12-4 and TRBJ2-5; D gene ambiguous. This CDR3 has 13 residues. Trimming stripped 3 bases from V and 1 base from J, with 6 bases between. In DNA, the CDR3 is TGTGCCAGCAGTTTCAGCTTCCAAGAGACCCAGTACTTC. Protein sequence: CASSFSFQETQYF.

Many counts were recorded for this clonotype. The chain has TRBV19 and TRBJ2-7; 7 nucleotides align to TRBD1. CDR1 LNHDA and CDR2 SQIVND come from the germline V gene (reference sequence). The CDR3 has 15 residues. The V and J ends lost 0 bases and 3 bases, in that order; junction bases with no gene match: 5. In nucleotides, the CDR3 is TGTGCCAGTAGTATAGATCGGCAGGGGGTCTACGAGCAGTACTTC. Its translation: CASSIDRQGVYEQYF.

The rearrangement links TRBV18 to TRBJ2-5; 8 nucleotides match TRBD2. Germline CDR1 reads KGHSH; CDR2 reads LQKENI. The CDR3 runs 15 residues. The trim removed 5 bases at V and 5 bases at J, leaving 10 bases unmatched. The CDR3 loop is CASSETSAVLETQYF. Here the CDR3 DNA reads TGTGCCAGCTCAGAGACTAGCGCGGTTTTGGAGACCCAGTACTTC.

This clonotype was counted at least ten times. V usage is TRBV2 and J usage is TRBJ1-2; 8 bases line up with TRBD1. CDR1 and CDR2 (germline): SNHLY, FYNNEI. With V trimmed by 3 bases and J by 4 bases, 10 bases remained unmatched. The CDR3 is 16 amino acids. The CDR3 region is CASSDGPQGVFYGYTF. The CDR3 DNA reads as TGTGCCAGCAGTGACGGCCCACAGGGGGTTTTCTATGGCTACACCTTC.

The sample holds many counts of this clonotype. V and J are TRBV12-3 or TRBV12-4 and TRBJ2-7; either TRBD1 or TRBD2 may fit D (5 bases each). The CDR3 loop spans 14 amino acids. V gave up 5 bases and J gave up 3 bases, with 14 bases separating them. The CDR3 DNA reads TGTGCCAGCAGTCTAGGGACGGCTCGCTACGAGCAGTACTTC. Translation: CASSLGTARYEQYF.

This clonotype was counted only a few times. A clone one base away is much larger, so this may be a read error. The chain joins TRBV6-5 to TRBJ1-2; 8 nucleotides align to TRBD1. With 4 bases clipped from V and 6 bases from J, the junction kept 7 bases outside the gene matches. This CDR3 has 14 residues. Per germline, CDR1 MNHEY and CDR2 SVGAGI. This chain's CDR3 is CASSLSGTGDGYTF. In DNA, the CDR3 is TGTGCCAGCAGTTTGTCCGGGACAGGAGATGGCTACACCTTC.

This clonotype has a count of ten or more. The chain links TRBV3-1 to TRBJ2-2; D perhaps matches TRBD1 (5 bases). Germline V gene lookup returns CDR1 LGHDT and CDR2 YNNKEL (reference sequence). V was trimmed by 2 bases and J by 4 bases, leaving 11 bases between them. This CDR3 region has 15 residues. This CDR3 reads CASSQKGMGTGELFF. CDR3 coding DNA: TGTGCCAGCAGCCAAAAGGGGATGGGCACCGGGGAGCTGTTTTTT.

V gene TRBV12-3 or TRBV12-4 combines with J gene TRBJ2-2; D may correspond to TRBD1 or TRBD2 (5 bases each). The V and J ends lost 7 bases and 1 base respectively, with 13 bases between them. The CDR3 spans 15 residues. The CDR3: CASTFGAGNTGELFF. CDR3 coding DNA: TGTGCCAGCACCTTCGGGGCAGGGAACACCGGGGAGCTGTTTTTT.

This clonotype was seen repeatedly, ten times or more. The chain is built from TRBV5-1 and TRBJ2-7; D unclear. Germline values: CDR1 SGHRS, CDR2 YFSETQ. CDR3 length equals 13 residues. V was trimmed by 0 bases and J by 1 base, leaving 5 bases between them. CDR3 sequence: CASSLDVSYEQYF. As DNA, the CDR3 is TGCGCCAGCAGCTTGGATGTTTCCTACGAGCAGTACTTC.

This clonotype was observed many times. This chain uses TRBV6-4 with TRBJ2-2; no firm D call. The ends were cut back, 1 base at V and 7 bases at J, with 10 bases in the middle. The CDR3 contains 14 residues. The germline V gene has CDR1 MRHNA and CDR2 SNTAGT. CDR3 sequence: CASSDLIGVGELFF. Here the CDR3 DNA reads TGTGCCAGCAGTGACTTGATTGGGGTCGGGGAGCTGTTTTTT.

This clonotype was observed at least ten times. CDR3: CASSMGRVAETQYF. The CDR3 nucleotides are TGTGCCAGTAGTATGGGAAGGGTGGCGGAGACCCAGTACTTC. This chain joins TRBV19 and TRBJ2-5; D remains unclear. CDR3 length: 14 residues. Germline values: CDR1 LNHDA, CDR2 SQIVND (reference sequence). V gave up 3 bases and J gave up 5 bases, with 13 bases separating them. Filled out from reference TRBV19 and TRBJ2-5, the complete variable domain reads DGGITQSPKYLFRKEGQNVTLSCEQNLNHDAMYWYRQDPGQGLRLIYYSQIVNDFQKGDIAEGYSVSREKKESFPLTVTSAQKNPTAFYLCASSMGRVAETQYFGPGTRLLVL.

This clonotype was seen at least ten times. The V and J genes are TRBV12-3 or TRBV12-4 and TRBJ2-7; D unclear. The CDR3 is 13 amino acids. Trimming stripped 8 bases from V and 2 bases from J, with 13 bases between. CDR3 region: CASSRGGPYEQYF. CDR3 nucleotides: TGTGCCAGCTCCCGAGGCGGTCCCTACGAGCAGTACTTC.

J is TRBJ2-5 and V is TRBV15; TRBD1 aligns across 10 bases. The CDR3 has 16 amino acids. With V trimmed by 3 bases and J by 5 bases, 9 bases remained unmatched. Germline values: CDR1 LNHNV, CDR2 YYDKDF (reference sequence). The DNA of the CDR3 is TGTGCCACCAGCAGGGCAGACAGGGGGCGTTTTGAGACCCAGTACTTC. Translated, it gives CATSRADRGRFETQYF.

This clonotype was seen ten or more times. The chain joins TRBV29-1 to TRBJ1-1; TRBD1 might be the D (5 bases). Germline V gene data show CDR1 as SQVTM and CDR2 as ANQGSEA. CDR3 size: 12 residues. The V end lost 5 bases, the J end lost 11 bases, and 18 bases lay between the germline ends. CDR3: CSVRTGTDSAFF. The CDR3 coding sequence is TGCAGCGTTAGAACCGGGACCGACAGTGCTTTCTTT. The whole variable domain, remainder taken from reference TRBV29-1 and TRBJ1-1, is SAVISQKPSRDICQRGTSLTIQCQVDSQVTMMFWYRQQPGQSLTLIATANQGSEATYESGFVIDKFPISRPNLTFSTLTVSNMSPEDSSIYLCSVRTGTDSAFFGQGTRLTVV.

This clonotype occurred many times. The chain employs TRBV6-1 and TRBJ1-2, with D uncertain. CDR3 length: 13 amino acids. Trimming pared 5 bases from V and 4 bases from J, leaving 11 bases between. Germline V gene sequence: CDR1 MNHNS, CDR2 SASEGT. The CDR3 protein is CASSMDLRYGYTF. CDR3 DNA sequence: TGTGCCAGCAGTATGGATTTGCGCTATGGCTACACCTTC.

As regards this clonotype: An end of the junction does not agree with germline; a read error may underlie this. This CDR3 is CASSYGPTVYNSPLHF. The CDR3 DNA reads as TGTGCCAGCAGTTACGGTCCCACCGTCTATAATTCACCCCTCCACTTC. The chain couples TRBV6-5 to TRBJ1-6; D remains ambiguous. The CDR3 extends over 16 amino acids. CDR1 is MNHEY and CDR2 is SVGAGI in the germline V gene.

This clonotype was detected ten times or more. CDR3 nucleotide sequence: TGTGCCAGCAGCCCCCGCAGGGCTTCGGAAAAACTGTTTTTT. Encoded protein: CASSPRRASEKLFF. The chain recombines TRBV5-6 with TRBJ1-4, with a weak D call TRBD1 (5 bases). CDR1 and CDR2 from the germline V gene are SGHDT and YYEEEE. Trimming left V 4 bases short and J 8 bases short, with 15 bases between. CDR3 size: 14 residues.

This clonotype occurred many times. The chain has TRBV7-2 and TRBJ1-6, with a possible D match to TRBD1 (6 bases). This CDR3 has 13 residues. Looked up from germline, CDR1 is SGHTA and CDR2 is FQGNSA. V shed 1 base and J shed 8 bases, with 6 bases lying between them. The CDR3 loop is CASSLEGDSPLHF. As DNA, the CDR3 is TGTGCCAGCAGCTTAGAGGGGGATTCACCCCTCCACTTT.

This clonotype was picked up many times. The chain has TRBV20-1 and TRBJ2-5; possible D gene TRBD2, 6 bases. This CDR3 is built from 12 residues. The V and J ends lost 5 bases and 5 bases respectively, with 12 bases between them. Per the germline V gene, CDR1 is DFQATT and CDR2 is SNEGSKA (reference sequence). The CDR3 is CSAWGRGETQYF. In nucleotides, the CDR3 is TGCAGTGCTTGGGGCCGGGGGGAGACCCAGTACTTC.

This clonotype showed up many times. The chain is built from TRBV27 and TRBJ2-7, with a weak D call TRBD1 (5 bases). This CDR3 has 15 amino acids. CDR1 is MNHEY and CDR2 is SMNVEV in the germline V gene (reference sequence). V gave up 4 bases and J gave up 5 bases, with 18 bases separating them. The CDR3 here is CASSSLLRGRNEQYF. The CDR3 bases are TGTGCCAGCAGTTCTCTCTTAAGGGGCCGCAACGAGCAGTACTTC.